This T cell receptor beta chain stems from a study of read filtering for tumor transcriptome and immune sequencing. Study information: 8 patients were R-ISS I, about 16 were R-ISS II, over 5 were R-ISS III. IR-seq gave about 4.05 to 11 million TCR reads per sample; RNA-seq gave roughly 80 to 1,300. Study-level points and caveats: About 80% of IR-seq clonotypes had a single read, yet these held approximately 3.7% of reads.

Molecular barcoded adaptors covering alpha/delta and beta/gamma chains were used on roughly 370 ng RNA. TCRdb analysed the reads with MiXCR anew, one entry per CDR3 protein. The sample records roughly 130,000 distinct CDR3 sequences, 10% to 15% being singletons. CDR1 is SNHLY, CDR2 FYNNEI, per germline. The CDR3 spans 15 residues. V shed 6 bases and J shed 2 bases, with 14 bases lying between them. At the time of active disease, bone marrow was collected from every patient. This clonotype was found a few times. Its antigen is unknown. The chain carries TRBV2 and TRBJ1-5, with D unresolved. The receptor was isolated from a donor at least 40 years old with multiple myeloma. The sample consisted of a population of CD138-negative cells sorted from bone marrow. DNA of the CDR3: TGTGCCAGCAGAGCCCTCTTCTCTGGCAATCAGCCCCAGCATTTT. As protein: CASRALFSGNQPQHF.